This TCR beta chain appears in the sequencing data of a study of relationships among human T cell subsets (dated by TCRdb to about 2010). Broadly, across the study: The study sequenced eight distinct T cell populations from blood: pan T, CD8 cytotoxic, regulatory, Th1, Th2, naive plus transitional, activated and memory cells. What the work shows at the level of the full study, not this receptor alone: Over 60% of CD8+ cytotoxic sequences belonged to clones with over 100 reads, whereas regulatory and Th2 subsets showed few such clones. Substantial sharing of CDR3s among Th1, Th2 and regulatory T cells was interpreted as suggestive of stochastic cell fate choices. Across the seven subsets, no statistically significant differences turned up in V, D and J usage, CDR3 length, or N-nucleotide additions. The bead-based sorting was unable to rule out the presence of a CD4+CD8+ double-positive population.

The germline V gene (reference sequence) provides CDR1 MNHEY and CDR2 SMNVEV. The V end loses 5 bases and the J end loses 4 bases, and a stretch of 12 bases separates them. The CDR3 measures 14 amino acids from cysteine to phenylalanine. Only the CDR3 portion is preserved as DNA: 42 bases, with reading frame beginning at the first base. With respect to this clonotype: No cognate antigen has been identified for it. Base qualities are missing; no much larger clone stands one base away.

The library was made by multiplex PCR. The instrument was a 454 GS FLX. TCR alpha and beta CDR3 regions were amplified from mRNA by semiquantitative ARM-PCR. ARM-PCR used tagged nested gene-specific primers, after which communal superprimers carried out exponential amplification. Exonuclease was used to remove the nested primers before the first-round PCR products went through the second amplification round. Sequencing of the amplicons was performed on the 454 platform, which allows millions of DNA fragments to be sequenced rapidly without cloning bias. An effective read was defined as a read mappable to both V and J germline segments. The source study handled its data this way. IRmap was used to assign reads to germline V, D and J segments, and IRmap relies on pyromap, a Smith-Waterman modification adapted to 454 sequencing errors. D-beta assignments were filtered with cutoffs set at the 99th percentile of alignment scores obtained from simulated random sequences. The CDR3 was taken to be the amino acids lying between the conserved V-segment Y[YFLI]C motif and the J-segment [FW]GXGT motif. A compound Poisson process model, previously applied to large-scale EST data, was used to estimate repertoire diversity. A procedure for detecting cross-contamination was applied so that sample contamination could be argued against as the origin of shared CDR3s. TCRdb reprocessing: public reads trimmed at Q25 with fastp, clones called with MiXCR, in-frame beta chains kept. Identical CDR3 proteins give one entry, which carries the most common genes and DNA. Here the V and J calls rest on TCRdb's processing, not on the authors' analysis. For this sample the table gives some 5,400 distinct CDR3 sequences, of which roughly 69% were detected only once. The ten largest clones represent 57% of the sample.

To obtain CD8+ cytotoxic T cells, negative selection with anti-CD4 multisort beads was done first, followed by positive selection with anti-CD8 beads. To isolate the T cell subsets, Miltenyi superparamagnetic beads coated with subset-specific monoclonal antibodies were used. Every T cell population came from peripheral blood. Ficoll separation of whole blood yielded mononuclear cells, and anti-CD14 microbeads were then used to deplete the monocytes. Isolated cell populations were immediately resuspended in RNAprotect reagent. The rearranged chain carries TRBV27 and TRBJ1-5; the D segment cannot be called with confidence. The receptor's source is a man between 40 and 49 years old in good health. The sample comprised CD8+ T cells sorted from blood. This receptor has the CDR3 CASSPFAVNQPQHF. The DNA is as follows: TGTGCCAGCAGTCCCTTCGCGGTAAATCAGCCCCAGCATTTT.